This TCR beta chain was observed in a study of cytomegalovirus exposure and HLA in healthy donors. The CDR3 is 14 amino acids. V was cut by 0 bases and J by 9 bases, with 13 bases left in between. From germline, CDR1 is SGHDT and CDR2 YYEEEE. Concerning this clone: The antigen is not known.

Study findings and constraints: Common viral pathogens seemed to be connected with several of the most significant clusters, according to a later analysis.

The primer mix had 60 Vbeta and 13 Jbeta primers. Sequencing was performed with immunoSEQ multiplex PCR; in TCRdb, only in-frame clones are kept and a portion is missing. The sample carries nearly 300,000 clones, roughly 88% recorded once. Material: PBMCs. This sequence originates from a man between 35 and 55 years old in good health and CMV-seropositive. The rearrangement joins TRBV5-6 to TRBJ1-5; no reliable D call. The DNA of the CDR3 is TGTGCCAGCAGCTTGGCGGTAGCCTTGCGGCCCCAGCATTTT. As protein: CASSLAVALRPQHF.